The T cell receptor (beta chain) under discussion was sequenced for a study of cytomegalovirus exposure and HLA in healthy donors. Using immunoSEQ multiplex PCR, the repertoire was profiled, and TCRdb retains in-frame clones only, with some absent. The sample records 57,000 or so clones, roughly nine tenths being singletons. The CDR3 covers 17 residues. CDR1 and CDR2 from the germline V gene are MNHEY and SMNVEV (reference sequence). V gave up 5 bases and J gave up 5 bases; unmatched junction bases: 12. This TCR derives from a woman aged 30 to 39 in good health and CMV-seronegative. The sequenced sample consisted of PBMCs. This chain links TRBV27 with TRBJ2-5; 12 nucleotides match TRBD1. The CDR3 nucleotides read TGTGCCAGCAGTAGATACTCCGGGACAGGGGGCTCGGAGACCCAGTACTTC. This codes for CASSRYSGTGGSETQYF.